A selection of T cell receptor beta chains follows, all from one sample in a study of blood T cell repertoires in COVID-19. Clones were read by immunoSEQ multiplex PCR, and TCRdb kept only the in-frame ones, dropping some. The sample has under 300,000 clones, 75% to 95% seen once. Sequencing input: PBMCs or T cells enriched from blood (not recorded which). Source of these receptors: a woman between 18 and 30 years old who had recovered from COVID-19. Each CDR3 is given with its conserved first and last residue. Fields, in order: D gene, clone size, J gene, V gene, CDR3 DNA, CDR3 protein. A D gene is named only where the DNA matches it firmly. For some rows the clone size is stated as once, few or many, or as a class when expanded; others skip it.

. . TRBJ2-2 TRBV19 TGTGCCAGTACCGTTAGCCTAGCTAGTGGCACCGGGGAGCTGTTTTTT CASTVSLASGTGELFF
. once TRBJ2-7 TRBV28 TGTGCCAGCAGGGGAGTCTACGAGCAGTACTTC CASRGVYEQYF
. . TRBJ1-2 TRBV19 TGTGCCAGTAGTATGGCCCCAGGGGAAGGTGGCTACACCTTC CASSMAPGEGGYTF
. . TRBJ2-7 TRBV4-3 TGCGCCAGCAGCGCCGCATTGGAGGCTGCCTACGAGCAGTACTTC CASSAALEAAYEQYF
. . TRBJ2-5 TRBV7-7 TGTGCTAGCAGCTTAATCGGCAGGGGACAAGAGACCCAGTACTTC CASSLIGRGQETQYF
. . TRBJ1-2 TRBV2 TGTGCCAGCAGTGAAGGCGTAGGAGCGGGGGACTATGGCTACACCTTC CASSEGVGAGDYGYTF
TRBD1 . TRBJ1-1 TRBV4-1 TGCGCCAGCAGCCAAGACCCGGGACAGGGGGCCGGAAGTGACACTGAAGCTTTCTTT CASSQDPGQGAGSDTEAFF
. . TRBJ2-2 TRBV29-1 TGCAGCGTGCTCGGGGGTGCAGCCAACCGGGAGCTGTTTTTT CSVLGGAANRELFF
TRBD1 once TRBJ2-5 TRBV19 TGTGCCAGTCAAGACAGGGCTTATGGGGAGACCCAGTACTTC CASQDRAYGETQYF
. . TRBJ2-3 TRBV7-7 TGTGCTAGCAGCATAACTAGCCTTAGCACAGATACGCAGTATTTT CASSITSLSTDTQYF
. . TRBJ2-7 TRBV19 TGTGCCAGTACCTACAATGGGCAGGATTCCTACGAGCAGTACTTC CASTYNGQDSYEQYF
TRBD1 . TRBJ2-2 TRBV12-3/TRBV12-4 TGTGCCAGCAGACAGGGGACCGGGGAGCTGTTTTTT CASRQGTGELFF
. . TRBJ2-5 TRBV5-1 TGCGCCAGCAGCTTGGCCGAAGAGACCCAGTACTTC CASSLAEETQYF
. . TRBJ1-1 TRBV5-1 TGCGCCAGCAGCGAAGGGACACTGGCTGAAGCTTTCTTT CASSEGTLAEAFF
TRBD1 . TRBJ1-2 TRBV7-2 TGTGCCAGCAGCTTCCTGTCCCGGGACAGGGCTTCTAACTATGGCTACACCTTC CASSFLSRDRASNYGYTF
TRBD2 . TRBJ2-7 TRBV5-1 TGCGCCAGCAGCTTGTTGCGGGAGGGTTACGAGCAGTACTTC CASSLLREGYEQYF
. . TRBJ1-1 TRBV19 TGTGCCAGTAATATGCGGGAGAACACTGAAGCTTTCTTT CASNMRENTEAFF
. . TRBJ1-5 TRBV19 TGTGCCAGTAGTACCTATTCAGGGAGGGGCGGCAATCAGCCCCAGCATTTT CASSTYSGRGGNQPQHF
. . TRBJ2-5 TRBV28 TGTGCCAGCAGTCTTGGGGGCCGGGAGACCCAGTACTTC CASSLGGRETQYF
. . TRBJ1-5 TRBV11-2 TGTGCCAGCAGCGAAAGGGACATTAATCAGCCCCAGCATTTT CASSERDINQPQHF
. . TRBJ2-5 TRBV5-1 TGCGCCAGCAGCTTAACTGAGACCCAGTACTTC CASSLTETQYF
. . TRBJ1-2 TRBV6-1 TGTGCCAGCAGTGAAACGTTAAGAGATGGCTACACCTTC CASSETLRDGYTF
TRBD2 . TRBJ2-5 TRBV3-1/TRBV3-2 TGTGCCAGCAGCCCCGGGACTAGCGGGGGGACCCAGTACTTC CASSPGTSGGTQYF
TRBD2 once TRBJ2-1 TRBV24-1 TGTGCCACCAGCGGGGGAGGGAATGAGCAGTTCTTC CATSGGGNEQFF
. once TRBJ1-4 TRBV6-1 TGTGCCAGCAGTGAAGAGGGGAGGTTGGGAAAACTGTTTTTT CASSEEGRLGKLFF
. . TRBJ1-3 TRBV5-1 TGCGCCAGCAGCTTGGACATCGGAGCCGCTGGAAACACCATATATTTT CASSLDIGAAGNTIYF